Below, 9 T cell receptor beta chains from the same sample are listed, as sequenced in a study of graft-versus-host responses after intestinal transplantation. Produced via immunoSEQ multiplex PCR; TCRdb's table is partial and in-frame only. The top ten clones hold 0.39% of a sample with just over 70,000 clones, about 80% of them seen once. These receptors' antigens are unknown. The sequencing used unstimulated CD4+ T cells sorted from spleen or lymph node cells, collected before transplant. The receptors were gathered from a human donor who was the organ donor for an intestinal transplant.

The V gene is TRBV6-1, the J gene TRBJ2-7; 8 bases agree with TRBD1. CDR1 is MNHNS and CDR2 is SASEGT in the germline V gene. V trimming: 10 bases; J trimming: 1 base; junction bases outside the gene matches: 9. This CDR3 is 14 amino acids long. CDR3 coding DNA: TGTGCCACCAAGGCACAGGGGGTATCCTACGAGCAGTACGTC. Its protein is CATKAQGVSYEQYV.

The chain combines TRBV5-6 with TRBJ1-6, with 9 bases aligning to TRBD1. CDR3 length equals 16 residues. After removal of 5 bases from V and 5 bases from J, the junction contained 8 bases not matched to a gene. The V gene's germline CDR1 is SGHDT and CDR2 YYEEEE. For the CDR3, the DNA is TGTGCCAGCAGGAGAGACCGGGACAGGGATAATTCACCCCTCCACTTT. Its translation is CASRRDRDRDNSPLHF. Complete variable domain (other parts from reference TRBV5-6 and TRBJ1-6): DAGVTQSPTHLIKTRGQQVTLRCSPKSGHDTVSWYQQALGQGPQFIFQYYEEEERQRGNFPDRFSGHQFPNYSSELNVNALLLGDSALYLCASRRDRDRDNSPLHFGNGTRLTVT.

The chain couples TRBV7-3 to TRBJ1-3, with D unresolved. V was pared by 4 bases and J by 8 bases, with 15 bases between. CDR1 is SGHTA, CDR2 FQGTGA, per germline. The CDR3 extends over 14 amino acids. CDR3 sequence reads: CASSYRNRAHTIYF. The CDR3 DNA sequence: TGTGCCAGCAGCTACAGAAACAGAGCCCACACCATATATTTT.

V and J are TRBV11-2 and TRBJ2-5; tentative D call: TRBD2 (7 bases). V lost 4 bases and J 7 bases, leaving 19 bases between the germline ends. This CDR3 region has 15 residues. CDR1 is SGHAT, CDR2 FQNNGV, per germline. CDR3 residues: CASSSTGYGEGTQYF. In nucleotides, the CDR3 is TGTGCCAGCAGCTCGACAGGTTACGGGGAGGGGACCCAGTACTTC.

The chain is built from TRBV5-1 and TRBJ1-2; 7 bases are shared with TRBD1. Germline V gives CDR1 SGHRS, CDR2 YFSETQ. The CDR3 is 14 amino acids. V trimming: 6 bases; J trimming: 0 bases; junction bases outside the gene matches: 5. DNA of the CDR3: TGCGCCAGCACCGTCGGGACAGCTAACTATGGCTACACCTTC. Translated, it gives CASTVGTANYGYTF.

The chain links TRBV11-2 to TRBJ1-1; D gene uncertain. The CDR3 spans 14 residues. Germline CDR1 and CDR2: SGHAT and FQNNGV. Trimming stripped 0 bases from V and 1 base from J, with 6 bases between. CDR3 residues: CASSLDGRNTEAFF. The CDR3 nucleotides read TGTGCCAGCAGCTTAGACGGGAGGAACACTGAAGCTTTCTTT.

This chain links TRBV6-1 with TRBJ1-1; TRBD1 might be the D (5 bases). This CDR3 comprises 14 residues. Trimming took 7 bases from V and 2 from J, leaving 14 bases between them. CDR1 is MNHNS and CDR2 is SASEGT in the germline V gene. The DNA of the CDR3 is TGTGCCAGCAAAGTCAGGGAATCAAACACTGAAGCTTTCTTT. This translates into CASKVRESNTEAFF.

The CDR3 nucleotides are TGTGCCAGCAGCCCCGGGAACACTGAAGCTTTCTTT. Translated, it gives CASSPGNTEAFF. V and J are TRBV11-1 and TRBJ1-1, with D unresolved. Trimming removed 5 bases at V and 1 base at J, with 5 bases between. The CDR3 has 12 amino acids. Germline V lookup: CDR1 SGHAT, CDR2 FQDESV (reference sequence).

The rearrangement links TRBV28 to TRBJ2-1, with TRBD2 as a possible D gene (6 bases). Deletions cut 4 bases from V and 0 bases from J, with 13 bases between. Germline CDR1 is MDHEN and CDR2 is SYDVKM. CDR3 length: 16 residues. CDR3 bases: TGTGCCAGCAGTTCTACGGGGGAGAGCTCCTACAATGAGCAGTTCTTC. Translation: CASSSTGESSYNEQFF. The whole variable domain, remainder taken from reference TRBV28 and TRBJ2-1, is DVKVTQSSRYLVKRTGEKVFLECVQDMDHENMFWYRQDPGLGLRLIYFSYDVKMKEKGDIPEGYSVSREKKERFSLILESASTNQTSMYLCASSSTGESSYNEQFFGPGTRLTVL.